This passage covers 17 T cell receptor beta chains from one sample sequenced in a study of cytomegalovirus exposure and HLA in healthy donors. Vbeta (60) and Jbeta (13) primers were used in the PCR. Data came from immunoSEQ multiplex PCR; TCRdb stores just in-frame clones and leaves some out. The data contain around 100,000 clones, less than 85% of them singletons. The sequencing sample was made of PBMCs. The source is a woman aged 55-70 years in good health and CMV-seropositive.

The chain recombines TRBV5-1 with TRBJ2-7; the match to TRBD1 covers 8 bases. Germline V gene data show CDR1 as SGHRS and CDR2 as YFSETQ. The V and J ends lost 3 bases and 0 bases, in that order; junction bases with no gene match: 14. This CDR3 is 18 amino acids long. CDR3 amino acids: CASSWAPRPGQGSYEQYF. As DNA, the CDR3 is TGCGCCAGCAGCTGGGCACCCCGTCCTGGACAGGGCTCCTACGAGCAGTACTTC.

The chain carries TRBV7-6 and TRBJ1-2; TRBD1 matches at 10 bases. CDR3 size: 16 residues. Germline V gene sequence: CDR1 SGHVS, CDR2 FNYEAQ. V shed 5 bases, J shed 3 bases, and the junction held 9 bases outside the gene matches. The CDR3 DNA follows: TGTGCCAGCAGCGCGGGACAGGGGCCGCTAGACTATGGCTACACCTTC. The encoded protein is CASSAGQGPLDYGYTF.

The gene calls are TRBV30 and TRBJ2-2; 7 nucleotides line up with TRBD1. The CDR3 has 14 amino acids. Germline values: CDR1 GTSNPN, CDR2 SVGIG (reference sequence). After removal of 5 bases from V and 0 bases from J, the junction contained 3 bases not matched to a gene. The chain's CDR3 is CAWDGQANTGELFF. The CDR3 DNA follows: TGTGCCTGGGACGGACAGGCGAACACCGGGGAGCTGTTTTTT.

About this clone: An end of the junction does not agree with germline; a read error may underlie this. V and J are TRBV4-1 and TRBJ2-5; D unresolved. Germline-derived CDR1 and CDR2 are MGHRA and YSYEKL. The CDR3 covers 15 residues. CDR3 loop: CASSQGALVEETQYF. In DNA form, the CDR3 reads TGTGCCAGCAGCCAAGGTGCCCTAGTGGAAGAGACCCAGTACTTC.

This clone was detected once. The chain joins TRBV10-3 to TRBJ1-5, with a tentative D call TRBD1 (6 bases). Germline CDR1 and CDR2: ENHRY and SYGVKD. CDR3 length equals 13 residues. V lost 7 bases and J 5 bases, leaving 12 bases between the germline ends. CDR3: CAITPGQYQPQHF. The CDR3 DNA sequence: TGTGCCATCACCCCGGGACAATATCAGCCCCAGCATTTT.

The CDR3 coding sequence is TGTGCCAGCAGCGCCCGCGAGCGGGGTGGCTACAATGAGCAGTTCTTC. Residues: CASSARERGGYNEQFF. The chain is built from TRBV11-3 and TRBJ2-1, with 7 bases fitting TRBD2. CDR1 is SGHNT and CDR2 is YENEEA in the germline V gene. The V gene end was trimmed by 5 bases and the J gene end by 3 bases; junction bases not matched to a gene: 10. The CDR3 is 16 residues long.

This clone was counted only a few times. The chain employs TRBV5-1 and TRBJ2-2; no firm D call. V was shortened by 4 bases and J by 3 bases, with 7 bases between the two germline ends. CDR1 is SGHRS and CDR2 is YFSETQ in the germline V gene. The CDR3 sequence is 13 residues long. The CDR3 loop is CASSQSDTGELFF. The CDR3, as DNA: TGCGCCAGCAGCCAGAGCGACACCGGGGAGCTGTTTTTT. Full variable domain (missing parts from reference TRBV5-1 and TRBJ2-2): KAGVTQTPRYLIKTRGQQVTLSCSPISGHRSVSWYQQTPGQGLQFLFEYFSETQRNKGNFPGRFSGRQFSNSRSEMNVSTLELGDSALYLCASSQSDTGELFFGEGSRLTVL.

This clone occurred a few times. CDR3 nucleotide sequence: TGTGCCAGCAGTGCTCGGGGACAGCTGACCTATGGCTACACCTTC. Translating it yields CASSARGQLTYGYTF. V and J are TRBV9 and TRBJ1-2; 7 bases are shared with TRBD1. The trim removed 5 bases at V and 4 bases at J, leaving 11 bases unmatched. CDR3 length: 15 residues. Germline V CDR1 and CDR2: SGDLS, YYNGEE. Complete variable domain (other parts from reference TRBV9 and TRBJ1-2): DSGVTQTPKHLITATGQRVTLRCSPRSGDLSVYWYQQSLDQGLQFLIQYYNGEERAKGNILERFSAQQFPDLHSELNLSSLELGDSALYFCASSARGQLTYGYTFGSGTRLTVV.

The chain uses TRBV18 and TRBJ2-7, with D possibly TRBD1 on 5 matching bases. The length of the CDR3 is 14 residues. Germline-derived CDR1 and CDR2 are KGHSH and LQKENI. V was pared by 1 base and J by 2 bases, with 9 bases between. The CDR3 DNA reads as TGTGCCAGCTCACCACAGGGGCCACCCTACGAGCAGTACTTC. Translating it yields CASSPQGPPYEQYF.

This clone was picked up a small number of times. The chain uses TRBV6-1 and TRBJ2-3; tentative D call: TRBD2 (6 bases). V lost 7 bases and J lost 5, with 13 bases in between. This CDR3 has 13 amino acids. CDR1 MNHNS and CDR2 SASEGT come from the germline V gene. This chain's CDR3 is CASTAPGVDTQYF. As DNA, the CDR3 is TGTGCCAGCACTGCCCCGGGAGTAGATACGCAGTATTTT.

The CDR3 nucleotides read TGTGCCTGGAGCTACAACACAGGGCTTGGCACTGAAGCTTTCTTT. It translates to CAWSYNTGLGTEAFF. The J gene is TRBJ1-1, the V gene TRBV30; D is perhaps TRBD1 (6 bases). Looked up from germline, CDR1 is GTSNPN and CDR2 is SVGIG (reference sequence). With 3 bases removed from V and 4 bases from J, the gap between germline ends came to 18 bases. The CDR3 totals 15 residues.

CDR3 residues: CASSTRLAGVYNEQFF. Written as DNA, the CDR3 is TGTGCCAGCAGCACTCGACTAGCGGGAGTCTACAATGAGCAGTTCTTC. The chain uses TRBV9 and TRBJ2-1; 12 nucleotides match TRBD2. The CDR3 is 16 amino acids. Germline CDR1 SGDLS, CDR2 YYNGEE. The junction had 5 bases not matched to a gene; V was cut back by 4 bases and J by 3 bases.

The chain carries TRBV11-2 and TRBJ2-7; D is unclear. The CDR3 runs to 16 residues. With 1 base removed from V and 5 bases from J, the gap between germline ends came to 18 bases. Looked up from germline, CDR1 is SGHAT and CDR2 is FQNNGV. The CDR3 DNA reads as TGTGCCAGCAGCTTAGCTGGATTTTCGAGCGTGAACGAGCAGTACTTC. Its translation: CASSLAGFSSVNEQYF.

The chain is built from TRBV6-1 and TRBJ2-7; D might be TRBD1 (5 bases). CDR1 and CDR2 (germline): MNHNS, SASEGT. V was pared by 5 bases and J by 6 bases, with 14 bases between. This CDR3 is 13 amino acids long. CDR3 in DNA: TGTGCCAGCAGTACAGACAGTAGAGGCGAGCAGTACTTC. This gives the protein CASSTDSRGEQYF.

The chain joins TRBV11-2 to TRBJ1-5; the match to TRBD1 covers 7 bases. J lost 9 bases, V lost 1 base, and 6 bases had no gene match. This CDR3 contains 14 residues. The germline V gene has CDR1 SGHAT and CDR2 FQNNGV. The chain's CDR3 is CASSLGTGTGPQHF. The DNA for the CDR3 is TGTGCCAGCAGCTTAGGGACAGGTACGGGGCCCCAGCATTTT.

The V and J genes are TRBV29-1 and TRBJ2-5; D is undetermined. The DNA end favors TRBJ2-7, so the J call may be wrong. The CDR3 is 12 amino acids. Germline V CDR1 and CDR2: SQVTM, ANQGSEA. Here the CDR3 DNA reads TGCAGCGTGGCTACAGAGACCTACGAGCAGTACTTC. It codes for CSVATETYEQYF.

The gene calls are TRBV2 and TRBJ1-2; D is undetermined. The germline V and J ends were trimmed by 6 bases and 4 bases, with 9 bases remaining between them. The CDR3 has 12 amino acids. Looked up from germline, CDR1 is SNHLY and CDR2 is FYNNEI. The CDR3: CASSEEIYGYTF. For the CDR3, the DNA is TGTGCCAGCAGCGAGGAAATCTATGGCTACACCTTC.